The sequence of this TCR beta chain was determined in a study of T cell responses to AZD1222 COVID-19 vaccine. Study-level findings and limits: Repertoires in all cases were sampled only once the peak T cell response had passed. Among the donors, most were white British and more were female, and clonal diversity was possibly underestimated. Per reports, nearly half of all spike-specific TCRs target regions that are unmutated in variants. The study identified only a handful of AZD1222 recipients as seropositive at baseline.

The germline V gene has CDR1 LNHDA and CDR2 SQIVND (reference sequence). V lost 0 bases and J 5 bases, leaving 8 bases between the germline ends. The CDR3 sequence is 14 residues long. Comment on this clone: Its antigen is as yet unknown.

Repertoires were generated with immunoSEQ multiplex PCR, while TCRdb's copy carries only in-frame clones and drops some. The sample consists of tens of thousands of clones, about nine tenths of them appearing once. The input for sequencing was peripheral blood, taken on day 0 of AZD1222 vaccination. V and J are TRBV19 and TRBJ1-5; D not resolved. The source is an adult in good health. The CDR3 reads CASSIEGYDQPQHF. CDR3 DNA sequence: TGTGCCAGTAGTATAGAGGGGTACGATCAGCCCCAGCATTTT.